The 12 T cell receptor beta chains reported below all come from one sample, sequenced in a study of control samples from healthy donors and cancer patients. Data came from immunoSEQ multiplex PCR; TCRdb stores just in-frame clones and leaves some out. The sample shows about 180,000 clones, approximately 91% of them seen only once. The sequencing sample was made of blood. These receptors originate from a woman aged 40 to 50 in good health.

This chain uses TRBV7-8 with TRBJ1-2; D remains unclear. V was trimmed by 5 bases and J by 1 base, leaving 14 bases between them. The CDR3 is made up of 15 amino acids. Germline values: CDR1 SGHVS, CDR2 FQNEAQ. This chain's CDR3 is CASSRGSPLNYGYTF. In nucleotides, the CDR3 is TGTGCCAGCAGCAGAGGCAGTCCCCTTAACTATGGCTACACCTTC.

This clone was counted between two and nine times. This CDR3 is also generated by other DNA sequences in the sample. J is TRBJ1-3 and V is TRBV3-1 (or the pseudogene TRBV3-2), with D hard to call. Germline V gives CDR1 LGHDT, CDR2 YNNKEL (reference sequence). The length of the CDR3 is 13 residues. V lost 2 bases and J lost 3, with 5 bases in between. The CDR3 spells CASSQFLGNTIYF. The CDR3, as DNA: TGTGCCAGCAGCCAATTTCTTGGAAACACCATATATTTT.

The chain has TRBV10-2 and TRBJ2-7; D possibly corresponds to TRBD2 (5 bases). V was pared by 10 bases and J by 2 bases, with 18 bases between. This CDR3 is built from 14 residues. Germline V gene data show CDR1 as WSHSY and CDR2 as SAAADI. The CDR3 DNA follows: TGCGCCACGCAAGCGCTGTGGGGAGCCTACGAGCAGTACTTC. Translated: CATQALWGAYEQYF.

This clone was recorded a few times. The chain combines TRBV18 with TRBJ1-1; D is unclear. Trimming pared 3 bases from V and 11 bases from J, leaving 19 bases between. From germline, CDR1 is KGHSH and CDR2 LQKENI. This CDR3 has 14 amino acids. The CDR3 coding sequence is TGTGCCAGCTCACCGCCTAGCGGTGGCCTAATGGCTTTCTTT. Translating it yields CASSPPSGGLMAFF.

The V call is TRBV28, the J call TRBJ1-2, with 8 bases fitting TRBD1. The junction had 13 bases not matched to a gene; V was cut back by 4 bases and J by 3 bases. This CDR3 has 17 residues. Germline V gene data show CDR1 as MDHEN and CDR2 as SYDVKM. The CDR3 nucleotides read TGTGCCAGCAGTTCCCCCCGCGGGACAGGCCGACACTATGGCTACACCTTC. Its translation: CASSSPRGTGRHYGYTF.

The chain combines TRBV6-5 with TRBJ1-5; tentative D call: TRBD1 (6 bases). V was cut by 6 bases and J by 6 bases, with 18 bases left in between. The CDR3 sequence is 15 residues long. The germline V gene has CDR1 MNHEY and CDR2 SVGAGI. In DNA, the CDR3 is TGTGCCAGCAGGCTCCCGACAGGACCGTCTCAGCCCCAGCATTTT. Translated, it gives CASRLPTGPSQPQHF.

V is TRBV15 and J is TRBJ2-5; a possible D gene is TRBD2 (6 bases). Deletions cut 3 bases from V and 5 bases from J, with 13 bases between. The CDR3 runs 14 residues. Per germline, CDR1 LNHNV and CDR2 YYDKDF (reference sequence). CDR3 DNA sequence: TGTGCCACCAGCAGCCGCGGGACGAGGGAGACCCAGTACTTC. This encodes CATSSRGTRETQYF.

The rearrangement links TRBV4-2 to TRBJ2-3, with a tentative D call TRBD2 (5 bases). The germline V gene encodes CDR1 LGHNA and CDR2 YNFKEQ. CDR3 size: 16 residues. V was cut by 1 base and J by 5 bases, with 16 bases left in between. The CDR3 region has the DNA TGTGCCAGCAGCCAAGGGTGGTCTAGCCCGGGAGATACGCAGTATTTT. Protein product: CASSQGWSSPGDTQYF.

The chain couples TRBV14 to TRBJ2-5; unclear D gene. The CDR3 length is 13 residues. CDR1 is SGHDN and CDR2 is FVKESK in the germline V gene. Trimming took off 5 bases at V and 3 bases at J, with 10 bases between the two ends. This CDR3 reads CASSLDLEETQYF. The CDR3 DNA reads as TGTGCCAGCAGCTTAGACTTGGAAGAGACCCAGTACTTC.

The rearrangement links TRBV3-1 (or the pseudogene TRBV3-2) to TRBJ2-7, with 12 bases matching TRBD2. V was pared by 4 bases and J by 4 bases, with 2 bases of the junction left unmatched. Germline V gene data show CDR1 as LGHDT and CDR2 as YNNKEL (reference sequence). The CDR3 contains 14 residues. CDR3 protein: CASSRLAGVYEQYF. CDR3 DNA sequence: TGTGCCAGCAGCCGACTAGCGGGGGTGTACGAGCAGTACTTC.

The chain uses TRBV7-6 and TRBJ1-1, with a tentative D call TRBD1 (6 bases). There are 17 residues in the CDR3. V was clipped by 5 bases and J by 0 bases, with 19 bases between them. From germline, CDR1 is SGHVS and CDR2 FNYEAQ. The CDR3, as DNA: TGTGCCAGCAGCCTGAGAGGGGGGGAATATTTGAACACTGAAGCTTTCTTT. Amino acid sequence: CASSLRGGEYLNTEAFF.

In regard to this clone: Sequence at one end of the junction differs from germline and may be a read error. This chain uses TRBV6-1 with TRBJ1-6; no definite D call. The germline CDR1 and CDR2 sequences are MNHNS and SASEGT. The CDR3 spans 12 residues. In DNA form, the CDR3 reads TGTGCCAGCAGCGAAGGGAACCCACCCCTCCACTTT. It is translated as CASSEGNPPLHF.